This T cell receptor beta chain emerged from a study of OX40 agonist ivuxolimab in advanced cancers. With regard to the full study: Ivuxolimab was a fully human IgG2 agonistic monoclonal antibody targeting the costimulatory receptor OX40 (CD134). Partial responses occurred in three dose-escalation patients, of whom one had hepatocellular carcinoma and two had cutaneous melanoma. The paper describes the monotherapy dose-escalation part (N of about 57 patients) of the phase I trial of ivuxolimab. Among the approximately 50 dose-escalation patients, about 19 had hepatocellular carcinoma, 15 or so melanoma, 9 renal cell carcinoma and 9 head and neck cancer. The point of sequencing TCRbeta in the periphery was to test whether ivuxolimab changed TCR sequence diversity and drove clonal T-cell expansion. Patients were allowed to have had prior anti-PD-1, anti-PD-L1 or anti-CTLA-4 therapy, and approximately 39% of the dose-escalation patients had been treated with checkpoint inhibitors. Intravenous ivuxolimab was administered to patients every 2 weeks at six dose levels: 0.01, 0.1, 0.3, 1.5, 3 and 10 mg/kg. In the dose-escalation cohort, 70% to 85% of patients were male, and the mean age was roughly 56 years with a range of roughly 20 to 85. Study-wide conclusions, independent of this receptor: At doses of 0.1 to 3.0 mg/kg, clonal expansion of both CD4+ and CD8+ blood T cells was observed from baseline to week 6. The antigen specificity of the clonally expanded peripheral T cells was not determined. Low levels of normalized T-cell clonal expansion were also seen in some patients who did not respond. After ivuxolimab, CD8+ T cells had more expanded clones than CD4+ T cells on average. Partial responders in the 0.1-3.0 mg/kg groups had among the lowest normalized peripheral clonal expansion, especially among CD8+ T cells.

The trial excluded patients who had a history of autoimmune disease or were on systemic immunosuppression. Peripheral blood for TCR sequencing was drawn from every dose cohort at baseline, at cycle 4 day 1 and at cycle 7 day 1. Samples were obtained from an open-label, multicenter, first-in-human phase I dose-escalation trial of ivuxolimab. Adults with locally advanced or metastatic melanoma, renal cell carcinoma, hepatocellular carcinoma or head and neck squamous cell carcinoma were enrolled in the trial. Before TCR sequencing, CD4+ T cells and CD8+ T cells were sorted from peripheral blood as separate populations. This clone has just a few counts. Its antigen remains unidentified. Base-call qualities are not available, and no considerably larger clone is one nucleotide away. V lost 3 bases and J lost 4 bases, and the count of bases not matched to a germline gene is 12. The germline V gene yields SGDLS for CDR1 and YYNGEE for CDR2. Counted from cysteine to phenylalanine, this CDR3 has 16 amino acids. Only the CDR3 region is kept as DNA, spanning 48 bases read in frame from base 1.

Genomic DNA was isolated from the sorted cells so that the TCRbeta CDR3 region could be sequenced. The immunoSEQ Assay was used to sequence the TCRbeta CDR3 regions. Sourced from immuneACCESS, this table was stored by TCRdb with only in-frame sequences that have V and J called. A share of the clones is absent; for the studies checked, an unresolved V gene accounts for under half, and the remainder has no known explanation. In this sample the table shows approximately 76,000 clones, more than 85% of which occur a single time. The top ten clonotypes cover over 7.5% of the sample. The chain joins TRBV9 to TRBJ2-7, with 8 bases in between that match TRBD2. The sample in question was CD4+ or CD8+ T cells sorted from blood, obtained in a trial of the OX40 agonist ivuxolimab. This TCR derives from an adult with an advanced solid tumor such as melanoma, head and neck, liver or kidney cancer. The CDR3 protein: CASSATPRTSRYEQYF. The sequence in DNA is TGTGCCAGCAGCGCAACCCCTCGGACTAGCCGATACGAGCAGTACTTC.